This paragraph covers one TCR beta chain sequence. TCRdb's table, derived via immunoSEQ multiplex PCR, lists solely in-frame clones and lacks some. The table lists 20,000 to 25,000 clones, around 67% of them singletons. This record belongs to a study of intratumoral heterogeneity in liver cancer. Across the study: Most patients were male, with a median age of almost 65 years.

Patients had early-stage hepatocellular carcinoma, untreated before resection. This CDR3 is built from 15 residues. Per germline, CDR1 MDHEN and CDR2 SYDVKM. V lost 6 bases and J 0 bases, leaving 12 bases between the germline ends. The material sequenced was tumor-adjacent normal tissue, taken before any cancer treatment. The TCR sequence derives from a woman aged 65 to 85 with hepatocellular carcinoma. The chain has TRBV28 and TRBJ1-5; tentatively, D is TRBD1 (6 bases). CDR3 bases: TGTGCCAGCAGCCCAGGGGCCTATAGCAATCAGCCCCAGCATTTT. It codes for CASSPGAYSNQPQHF.